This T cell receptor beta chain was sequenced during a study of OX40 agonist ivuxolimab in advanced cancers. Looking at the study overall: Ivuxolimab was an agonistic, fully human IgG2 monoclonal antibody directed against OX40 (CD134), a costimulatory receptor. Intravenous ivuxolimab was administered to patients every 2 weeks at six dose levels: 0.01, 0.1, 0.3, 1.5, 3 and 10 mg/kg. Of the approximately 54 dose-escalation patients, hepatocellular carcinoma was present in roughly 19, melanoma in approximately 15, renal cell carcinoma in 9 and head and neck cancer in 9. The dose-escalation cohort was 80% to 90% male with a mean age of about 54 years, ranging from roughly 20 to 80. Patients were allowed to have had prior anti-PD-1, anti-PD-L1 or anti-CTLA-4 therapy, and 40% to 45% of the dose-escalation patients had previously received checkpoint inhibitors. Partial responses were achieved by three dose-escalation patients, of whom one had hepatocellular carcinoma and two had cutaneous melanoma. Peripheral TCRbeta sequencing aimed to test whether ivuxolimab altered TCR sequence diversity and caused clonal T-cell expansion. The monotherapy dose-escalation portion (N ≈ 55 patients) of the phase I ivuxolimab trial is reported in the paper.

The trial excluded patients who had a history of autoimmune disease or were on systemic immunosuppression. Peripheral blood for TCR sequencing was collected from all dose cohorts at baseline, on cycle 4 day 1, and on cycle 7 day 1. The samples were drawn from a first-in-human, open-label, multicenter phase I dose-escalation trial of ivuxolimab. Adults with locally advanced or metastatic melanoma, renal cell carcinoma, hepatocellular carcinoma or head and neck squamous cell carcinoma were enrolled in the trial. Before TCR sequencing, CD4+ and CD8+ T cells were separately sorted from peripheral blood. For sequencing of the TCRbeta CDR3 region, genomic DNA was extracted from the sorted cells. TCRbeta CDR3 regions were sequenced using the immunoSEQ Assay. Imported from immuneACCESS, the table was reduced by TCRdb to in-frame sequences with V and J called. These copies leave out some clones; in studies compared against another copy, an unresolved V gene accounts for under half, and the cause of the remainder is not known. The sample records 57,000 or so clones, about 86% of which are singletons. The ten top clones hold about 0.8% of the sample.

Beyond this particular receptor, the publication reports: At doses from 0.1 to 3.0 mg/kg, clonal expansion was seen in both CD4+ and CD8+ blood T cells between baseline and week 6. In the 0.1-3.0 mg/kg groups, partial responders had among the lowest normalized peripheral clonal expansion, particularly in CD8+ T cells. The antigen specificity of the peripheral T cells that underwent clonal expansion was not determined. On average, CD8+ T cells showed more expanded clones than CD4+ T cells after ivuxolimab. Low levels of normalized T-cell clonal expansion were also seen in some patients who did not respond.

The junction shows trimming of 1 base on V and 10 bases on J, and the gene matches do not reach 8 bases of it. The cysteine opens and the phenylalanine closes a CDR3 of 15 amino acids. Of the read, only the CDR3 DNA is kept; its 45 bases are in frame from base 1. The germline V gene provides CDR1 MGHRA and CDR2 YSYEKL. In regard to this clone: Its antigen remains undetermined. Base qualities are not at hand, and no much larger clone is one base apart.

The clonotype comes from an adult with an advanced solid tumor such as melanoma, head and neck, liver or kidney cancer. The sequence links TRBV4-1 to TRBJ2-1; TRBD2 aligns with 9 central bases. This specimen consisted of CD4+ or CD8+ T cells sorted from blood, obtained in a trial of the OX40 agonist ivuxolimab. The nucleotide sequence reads TGCGCCAGCAGCCAAGGTCTAGCGGGAACAGAGGAGCAGTTCTTC. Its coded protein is CASSQGLAGTEEQFF.